This TCR beta chain derives from a study of blood T cell repertoires in COVID-19. In the study overall: There were acute and convalescent COVID-19 samples, and they came from the United States, Italy and Spain. The cDNA or gDNA used as material had been derived from T cells, B-cell-depleted T cells, or PBMCs.

The CDR3 is made up of 15 amino acids. Trimming stripped 0 bases from V and 9 bases from J, with 18 bases between. CDR1 is MNHEY, CDR2 SVGEGT, per germline. Source study methods: Using reference gene primer amplification, nucleated cell counts were estimated. Libraries were prepared by immunoSEQ multiplex PCR; TCRdb keeps only in-frame clonotypes and omits some of them. That table is the source of V, J and clone size, and D and trimming were worked out from the DNA. The sample records around 310,000 clones, approximately 89% being singletons. This chain connects TRBV6-2 or TRBV6-3 to TRBJ2-7; D remains unclear. The TCR comes from a woman aged 60-75 years with acute or convalescent COVID-19. Sequenced: peripheral blood. The CDR3 is CASSYSMSERVVQYF. The CDR3 DNA follows: TGTGCCAGCAGTTACTCTATGTCCGAACGGGTGGTGCAGTACTTC.